This TCR beta chain derives from a study of OX40 agonist ivuxolimab in advanced cancers. About the research overall: Ivuxolimab was delivered to patients intravenously every 2 weeks at doses spanning 0.01 to 10 mg/kg. Partial responses were seen in three patients, one with hepatocellular carcinoma and two with cutaneous melanoma.

V was clipped by 6 bases and J by 2 bases; unmatched bases: 7. In germline, CDR1 is MNHNS, CDR2 SASEGT. This CDR3 is built from 15 residues. The method was immunoSEQ multiplex PCR; TCRdb's version includes in-frame clones alone and lacks a portion of them. The sample lists 65,000 to 70,000 clones; about three quarters were seen once. At cycle 4 day 1, cycle 7 day 1, and baseline, blood was sampled. General study findings and limits: Clonal expansion among partial responders at 0.1-3.0 mg/kg ranked near the lowest.

Details on this clone: Antigen: not known.

This receptor was obtained from an adult with an advanced solid tumor such as melanoma, head and neck, liver or kidney cancer. The chain joins TRBV6-1 to TRBJ1-5; 7 bases line up with TRBD1. The specimen comprised CD4+ or CD8+ T cells sorted from blood, sampled in a trial of the OX40 agonist ivuxolimab. CDR3 sequence reads: CASSDWTGRNQPQHF. In nucleotides, the CDR3 is TGTGCCAGCAGCGATTGGACAGGCCGCAATCAGCCCCAGCATTTT.